This paragraph reports one T cell receptor (beta chain). The source of the sample is a study of cytomegalovirus exposure and HLA in healthy donors. Researchers ran the PCR with 60 Vbeta and 13 Jbeta primers. Using immunoSEQ multiplex PCR, the repertoire was profiled, and TCRdb retains in-frame clones only, with some absent. Counted here are fewer than 130,000 clones, about three quarters occurring once; the ten biggest clones make up just under 3%. The sequenced sample was PBMCs. This receptor was identified in a woman aged 60-75 years in good health and CMV-seropositive.

The CDR3 DNA is TGCGCCAGCAGCTTGGTACCGAGGGTGGACACTGAAGCTTTCTTT. Translation gives CASSLVPRVDTEAFF. J is TRBJ1-1 and V is TRBV5-1; D is unresolved. Germline CDR1 reads SGHRS; CDR2 reads YFSETQ. Trimming took off 0 bases at V and 3 bases at J, with 12 bases between the two ends. The CDR3 sequence is 15 residues long.